This T cell receptor beta chain was recorded in a study of shared clonotypes between healthy human individuals. At the level of the study: Per-donor plates numbered three CD4 naive, three CD4 memory, two CD8 naive and one CD8 memory.

For sorted subsets, 150 to 200 ng DNA per replicate equaled roughly 30,000 T cell genomes. As originally analysed: Filtering differed, since immunoSEQ gave only junction sequences and no quality scores. Assay used: immunoSEQ multiplex PCR; TCRdb lists only in-frame clones, some missing. That table supplies the V and J calls and clone size; D and trimming were determined from the DNA. There are millions of clones in the sample; about 95% occur only once, and roughly 1% lies in the top ten. Naive CD8 isolation took CD45RO-negative cells positively selected for CCR7 and excluded terminally differentiated effector memory CD45RA+ cells. V was pared by 2 bases and J by 0 bases, with 19 bases between. The CDR3 runs to 19 residues. Germline V lookup: CDR1 SGHTA, CDR2 FQGNSA.

The genes are TRBV7-2 and TRBJ1-4; D might be TRBD1 (5 bases). The sequenced sample consisted of naive CD8+ T cells sorted from blood. The receptor was isolated from a man aged 18 to 29 in good health. The CDR3 nucleotides read TGTGCCAGCAGCTTAAAGTTAATCGAGGGGTTTTCAACTAATGAAAAACTGTTTTTT. Residues: CASSLKLIEGFSTNEKLFF.